This T cell receptor beta chain appears in the sequencing data of a study of T-cell memory formation after mild COVID-19. Study overall: TCR clustering was largely donor specific.

Comments on this clonotype: Its target is not known.

Study-wide results and limits: Detection of some responders pre-infection suggested pre-existing cross-reactive memory T cells participated.

The CDR3 runs to 17 residues. Germline CDR1 reads MDHEN; CDR2 reads SYDVKM. Germline trimming cut 5 bases from V and 2 bases from J; bases unmatched to any gene: 13. 5'RACE, which relied on constant-segment primers, yielded TCR alpha and TCR beta cDNA libraries carrying sample barcodes and UMIs. TCRdb passed the 5' RACE reads through MiXCR, listing each CDR3 protein once. Of about 600,000 distinct CDR3 sequences in the sample, about 20% are singletons; the top ten hold about 8.2%. The chain links TRBV28 to TRBJ2-3; TRBD1 matches at 7 bases. The source of this sequence is an adult woman who had mild COVID-19 (a few samples of this study predate the infection). Cell type and time point are not known. Sequenced material: PBMCs or a T cell subset sorted from them (not recorded which). CDR3 protein: CASSPPGTGAVTDTQYF. In DNA form, the CDR3 reads TGTGCCAGCAGTCCCCCAGGTACAGGGGCAGTCACAGATACGCAGTATTTT.